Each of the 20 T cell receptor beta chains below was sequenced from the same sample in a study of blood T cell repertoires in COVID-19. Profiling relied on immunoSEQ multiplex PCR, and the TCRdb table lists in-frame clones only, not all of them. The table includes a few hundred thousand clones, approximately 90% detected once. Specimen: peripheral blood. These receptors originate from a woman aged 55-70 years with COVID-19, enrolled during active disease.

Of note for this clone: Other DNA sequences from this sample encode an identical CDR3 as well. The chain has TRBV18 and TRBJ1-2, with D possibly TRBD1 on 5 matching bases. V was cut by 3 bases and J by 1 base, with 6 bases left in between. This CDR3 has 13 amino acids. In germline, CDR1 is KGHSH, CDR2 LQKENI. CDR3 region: CASSPGGNYGYTF. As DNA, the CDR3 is TGTGCCAGCTCACCCGGGGGTAACTATGGCTACACCTTC.

The CDR3 sequence: CATAEGGRVNTEAFF. Here the CDR3 DNA reads TGTGCCACCGCGGAGGGGGGGAGGGTGAACACTGAAGCTTTCTTT. The chain joins TRBV19 to TRBJ1-1; TRBD1 might be the D (6 bases). The CDR3 runs 15 residues. The germline gives CDR1 LNHDA, CDR2 SQIVND (reference sequence). The ends were cut back, 10 bases at V and 0 bases at J, with 18 bases in the middle.

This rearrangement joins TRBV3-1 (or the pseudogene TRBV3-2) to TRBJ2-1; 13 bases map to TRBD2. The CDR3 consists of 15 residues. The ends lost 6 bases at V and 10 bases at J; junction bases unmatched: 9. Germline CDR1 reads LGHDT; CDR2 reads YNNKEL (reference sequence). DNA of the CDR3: TGTGCCAGCAGTGCCGGGACTAGCGGGGTTGGGGAGCAGTTCTTC. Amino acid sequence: CASSAGTSGVGEQFF.

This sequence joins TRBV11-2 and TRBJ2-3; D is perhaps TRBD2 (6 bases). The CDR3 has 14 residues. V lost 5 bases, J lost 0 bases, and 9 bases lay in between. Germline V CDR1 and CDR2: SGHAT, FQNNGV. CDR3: CASSGTASTDTQYF. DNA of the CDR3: TGTGCCAGCAGCGGGACTGCTAGCACAGATACGCAGTATTTT.

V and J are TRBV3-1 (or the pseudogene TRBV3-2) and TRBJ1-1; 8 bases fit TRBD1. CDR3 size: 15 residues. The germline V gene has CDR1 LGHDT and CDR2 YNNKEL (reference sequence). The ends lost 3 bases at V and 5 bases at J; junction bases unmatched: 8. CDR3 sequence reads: CASSHYRGGGTEAFF. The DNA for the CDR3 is TGTGCCAGCAGCCACTACAGGGGGGGAGGGACTGAAGCTTTCTTT.

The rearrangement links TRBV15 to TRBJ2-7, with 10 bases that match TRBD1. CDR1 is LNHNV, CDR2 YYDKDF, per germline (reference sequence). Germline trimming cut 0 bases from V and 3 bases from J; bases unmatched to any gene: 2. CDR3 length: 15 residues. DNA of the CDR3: TGTGCCACCAGCAGAGACGGGACAGGGGACTACGAGCAGTACTTC. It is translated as CATSRDGTGDYEQYF.

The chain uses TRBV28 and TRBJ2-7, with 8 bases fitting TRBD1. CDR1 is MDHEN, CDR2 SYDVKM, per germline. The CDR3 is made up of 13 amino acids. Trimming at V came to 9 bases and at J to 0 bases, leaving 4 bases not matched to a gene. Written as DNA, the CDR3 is TGTGCCAGTAGGACAGGGATCTCCTACGAGCAGTACTTC. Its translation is CASRTGISYEQYF.

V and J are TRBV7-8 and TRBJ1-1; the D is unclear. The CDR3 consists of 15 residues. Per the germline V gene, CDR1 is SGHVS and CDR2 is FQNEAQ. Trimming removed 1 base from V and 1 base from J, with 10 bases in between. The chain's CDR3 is CASSLDSGSNTEAFF. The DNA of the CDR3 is TGTGCCAGCAGCTTAGATTCAGGTTCGAACACTGAAGCTTTCTTT.

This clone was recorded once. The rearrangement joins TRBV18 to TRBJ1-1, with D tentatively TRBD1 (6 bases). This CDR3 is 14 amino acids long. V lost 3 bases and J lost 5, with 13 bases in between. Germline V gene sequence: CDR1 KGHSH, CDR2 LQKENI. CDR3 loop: CASSPGWQGTEAFF. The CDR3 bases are TGTGCCAGCTCACCGGGCTGGCAGGGGACTGAAGCTTTCTTT.

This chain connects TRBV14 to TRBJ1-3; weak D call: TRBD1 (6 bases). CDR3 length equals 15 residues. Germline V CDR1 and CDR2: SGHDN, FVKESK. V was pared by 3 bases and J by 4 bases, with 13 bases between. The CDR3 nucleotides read TGTGCCAGCAGCCACGAAACAGGGAACGGAAACACCATATATTTT. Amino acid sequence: CASSHETGNGNTIYF.

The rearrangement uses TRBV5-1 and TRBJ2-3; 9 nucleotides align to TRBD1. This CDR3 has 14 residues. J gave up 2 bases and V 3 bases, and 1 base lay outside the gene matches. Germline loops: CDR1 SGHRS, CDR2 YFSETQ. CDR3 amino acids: CASSWDRVTDTQYF. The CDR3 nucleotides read TGCGCCAGCAGCTGGGACAGGGTCACAGATACGCAGTATTTT.

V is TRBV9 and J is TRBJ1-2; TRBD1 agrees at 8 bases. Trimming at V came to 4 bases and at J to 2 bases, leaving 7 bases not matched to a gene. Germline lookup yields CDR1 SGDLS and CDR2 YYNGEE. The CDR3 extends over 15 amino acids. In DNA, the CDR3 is TGTGCCAGCAGCCGAGGGGACAGGACGAACTATGGCTACACCTTC. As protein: CASSRGDRTNYGYTF.

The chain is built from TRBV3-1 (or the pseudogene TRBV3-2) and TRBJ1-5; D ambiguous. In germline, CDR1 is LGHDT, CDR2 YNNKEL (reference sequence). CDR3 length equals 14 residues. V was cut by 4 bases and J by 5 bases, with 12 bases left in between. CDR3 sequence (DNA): TGTGCCAGCAGCCCACGGACTGGATATCAGCCCCAGCATTTT. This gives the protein CASSPRTGYQPQHF.

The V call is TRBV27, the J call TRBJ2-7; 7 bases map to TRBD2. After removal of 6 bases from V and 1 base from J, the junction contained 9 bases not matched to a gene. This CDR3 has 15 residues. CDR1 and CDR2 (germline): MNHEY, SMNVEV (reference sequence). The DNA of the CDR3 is TGTGCCAGCAGGGGTGATGGCGGGAGATCCTACGAGCAGTACTTC. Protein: CASRGDGGRSYEQYF.

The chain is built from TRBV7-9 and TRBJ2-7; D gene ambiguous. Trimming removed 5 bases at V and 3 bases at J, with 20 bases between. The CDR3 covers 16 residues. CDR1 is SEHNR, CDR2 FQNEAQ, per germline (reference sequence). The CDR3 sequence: CASSPRNTRNLYEQYF. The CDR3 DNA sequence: TGTGCCAGCAGCCCACGAAACACACGCAACCTCTACGAGCAGTACTTC.

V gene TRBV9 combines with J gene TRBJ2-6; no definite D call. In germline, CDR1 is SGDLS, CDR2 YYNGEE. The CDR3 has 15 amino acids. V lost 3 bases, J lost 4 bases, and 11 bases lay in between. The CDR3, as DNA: TGTGCCAGCAGCGGAGTTGGCGGAGGGGCCAACGTCCTGACTTTC. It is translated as CASSGVGGGANVLTF.

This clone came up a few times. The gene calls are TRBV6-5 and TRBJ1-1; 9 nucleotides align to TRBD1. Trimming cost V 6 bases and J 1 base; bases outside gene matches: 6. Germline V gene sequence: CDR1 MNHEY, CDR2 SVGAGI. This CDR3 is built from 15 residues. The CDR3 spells CASSPWTGANTEAFF. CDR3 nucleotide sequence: TGTGCCAGCAGCCCCTGGACAGGGGCGAACACTGAAGCTTTCTTT.

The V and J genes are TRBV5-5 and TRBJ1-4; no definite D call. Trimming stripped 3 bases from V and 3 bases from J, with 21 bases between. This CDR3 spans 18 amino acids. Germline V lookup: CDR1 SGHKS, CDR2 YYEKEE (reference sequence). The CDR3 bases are TGTGCCAGCAGCTATCGAGTGACCTCAATGAGGGCTAATGAAAAACTGTTTTTT. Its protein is CASSYRVTSMRANEKLFF.

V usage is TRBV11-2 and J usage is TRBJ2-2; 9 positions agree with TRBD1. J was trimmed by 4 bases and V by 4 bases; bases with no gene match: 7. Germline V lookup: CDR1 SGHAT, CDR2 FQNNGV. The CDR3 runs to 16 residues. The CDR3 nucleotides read TGTGCCAGCAGCTCCCGGACAGGGGCTTCCACCGGGGAGCTGTTTTTT. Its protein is CASSSRTGASTGELFF.

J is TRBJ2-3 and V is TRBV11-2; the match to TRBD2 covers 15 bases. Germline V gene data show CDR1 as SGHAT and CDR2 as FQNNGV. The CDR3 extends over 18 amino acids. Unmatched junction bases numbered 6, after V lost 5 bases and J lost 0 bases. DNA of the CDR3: TGTGCCAGCAGCCGCGGGACTAGCGGGGGGTATAGCACAGATACGCAGTATTTT. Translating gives CASSRGTSGGYSTDTQYF.